Listed here are 17 T cell receptor beta chains from one sample, sequenced in a study of Ad26.COV2.S vaccination and SARS-CoV-2 variants. Sequenced by immunoSEQ multiplex PCR; TCRdb stores in-frame clones only, minus some. This sample yields over 250,000 clones, of which about 87% are seen a single time; under 4% belongs to the top ten. Indicated treatment: about 20 received Ad26.COV2.S at low or high dose, single or two shots; a few received placebo; per-sample allocation not given. Sampling happened 63 days after the first vaccine or placebo injection. This specimen was peripheral blood, taken in a trial of Ad26.COV2.S vaccine versus placebo. Source of these receptors: a person aged 18-60 years who received the Ad26.COV2.S COVID-19 vaccine or a placebo.

Points on this clone: Distinct nucleotide sequences in the sample also encode this CDR3. The rearrangement links TRBV7-2 to TRBJ2-5; TRBD1 or TRBD2 may be the D gene (6 bases each). With 1 base removed from V and 5 bases from J, the gap between germline ends came to 11 bases. Germline assignment: CDR1 SGHTA and CDR2 FQGNSA. The CDR3 is made up of 14 amino acids. The CDR3 bases are TGTGCCAGCAGCTTAGATCGGGGGCGGGAGACCCAGTACTTC. Protein: CASSLDRGRETQYF.

The chain uses TRBV3-1 (or the pseudogene TRBV3-2) and TRBJ2-1; 11 nucleotides line up with TRBD2. Germline CDR1 LGHDT, CDR2 YNNKEL (reference sequence). The J segment lost 7 bases and the V segment lost 3 bases, leaving 5 bases of the junction unmatched. There are 15 residues in the CDR3. This CDR3 is CASSQLAGGTNEQFF. DNA of the CDR3: TGTGCCAGCAGCCAGCTAGCGGGAGGTACGAATGAGCAGTTCTTC.

This chain joins TRBV6-1 and TRBJ2-5, with TRBD2 identical over 7 bases. Losses at the gene ends were 2 bases for V and 4 bases for J; bases not matched to a gene: 13. Germline V gene data show CDR1 as MNHNS and CDR2 as SASEGT. The CDR3 is 17 residues long. The CDR3 is CASSESAGGRAGETQYF. The CDR3 coding sequence is TGTGCCAGCAGTGAATCAGCTGGCGGGAGAGCGGGAGAGACCCAGTACTTC.

The chain is built from TRBV27 and TRBJ1-6, with D possibly matching TRBD1 (5 bases). In germline, CDR1 is MNHEY, CDR2 SMNVEV (reference sequence). Trimming stripped 4 bases from V and 7 bases from J, with 14 bases between. The CDR3 runs 15 residues. The CDR3: CASSYLDNSNSPLHF. DNA for the CDR3: TGTGCCAGCAGTTATTTGGACAATAGCAATTCACCCCTCCACTTT.

The rearrangement uses TRBV2 and TRBJ1-2; D gene uncertain. V gave up 4 bases and J gave up 0 bases, with 12 bases separating them. Per germline, CDR1 SNHLY and CDR2 FYNNEI. The CDR3 consists of 15 residues. This CDR3 is CASSGGGTANYGYTF. The DNA of the CDR3 is TGTGCCAGCAGTGGAGGTGGTACAGCTAACTATGGCTACACCTTC.

The chain has TRBV5-8 and TRBJ2-3; D call uncertain. Germline V lookup: CDR1 SGHTS, CDR2 YDEGEE. The CDR3 consists of 11 residues. The V end was cut by 7 bases, the J end by 0 bases, with 3 bases between. CDR3 region: CASGSTDTQYF. The CDR3 DNA sequence: TGTGCCAGCGGCAGCACAGATACGCAGTATTTT.

This clone was recorded a few times. J is TRBJ1-1 and V is TRBV10-3; 9 bases are shared with TRBD1. The length of the CDR3 is 15 residues. With 6 bases clipped from V and 3 bases from J, the junction kept 8 bases outside the gene matches. Germline CDR1 is ENHRY and CDR2 is SYGVKD. CDR3 sequence (DNA): TGTGCCATCAGCACAGGGGGCCATCGTGACACTGAAGCTTTCTTT. Amino acid sequence: CAISTGGHRDTEAFF.

This clone appeared once. The chain couples TRBV5-6 to TRBJ1-2; D ambiguous. Germline CDR1 is SGHDT and CDR2 is YYEEEE. This CDR3 region has 14 residues. With 2 bases removed from V and 6 bases from J, the gap between germline ends came to 14 bases. CDR3 sequence (DNA): TGTGCCAGCAGCTTATACGACTCCGAACATGGCTACACCTTC. Translated: CASSLYDSEHGYTF. The variable domain in full, completed from reference TRBV5-6 and TRBJ1-2, reads DAGVTQSPTHLIKTRGQQVTLRCSPKSGHDTVSWYQQALGQGPQFIFQYYEEEERQRGNFPDRFSGHQFPNYSSELNVNALLLGDSALYLCASSLYDSEHGYTFGSGTRLTVV.

This chain links TRBV7-2 with TRBJ1-4; 9 bases are shared with TRBD1. Per the germline V gene, CDR1 is SGHTA and CDR2 is FQGNSA. V was clipped by 5 bases and J by 8 bases; unmatched bases: 6. CDR3 length: 14 amino acids. Written as DNA, the CDR3 is TGTGCCAGCAGCCCAGGACAGGGGAGCGAAAAACTGTTTTTT. It encodes CASSPGQGSEKLFF.

This chain links TRBV7-2 with TRBJ1-5, with TRBD1 identical over 10 bases. V shed 4 bases and J 5 bases; nucleotides not matched to a gene: 5. Germline V gives CDR1 SGHTA, CDR2 FQGNSA. The CDR3 loop spans 15 amino acids. The CDR3 is CASSSGGQGHQPQHF. The CDR3, as DNA: TGTGCCAGCAGCTCGGGGGGACAGGGGCATCAGCCCCAGCATTTT.

The CDR3 nucleotides are TGTGCCAGCAGTTTGGGGGGATTCACTGAAGCTTTCTTT. Amino acids: CASSLGGFTEAFF. The genes are TRBV6-5 and TRBJ1-1; weak D call: TRBD1 (5 bases). The CDR3 covers 13 residues. Germline V lookup: CDR1 MNHEY, CDR2 SVGAGI. The V end lost 4 bases, the J end lost 4 bases, and 10 bases lay between the germline ends.

This clone turned up a few times. The chain combines TRBV24-1 with TRBJ1-6, with TRBD1 matching 9 bases. Germline-derived CDR1 and CDR2 are KGHDR and SFDVKD. The CDR3 is made up of 18 amino acids. The V and J ends lost 3 bases and 7 bases, in that order; junction bases with no gene match: 12. The CDR3 sequence: CATSDGDREIVLNSPLHF. In DNA, the CDR3 is TGTGCCACCAGTGATGGGGACAGGGAGATAGTTTTGAATTCACCCCTCCACTTT.

The gene calls are TRBV6-5 and TRBJ1-2; D uncertain. There are 16 residues in the CDR3. V lost 4 bases to trimming and J lost 2 bases, with 17 bases between them. Germline loops: CDR1 MNHEY, CDR2 SVGAGI. CDR3 DNA sequence: TGTGCCAGCAGTTCCCCCCTACGGACCGGGAACTATGGCTACACCTTC. It is translated as CASSSPLRTGNYGYTF.

The J gene is TRBJ2-1, the V gene TRBV7-2; D call uncertain. In germline, CDR1 is SGHTA, CDR2 FQGNSA. V was cut by 5 bases and J by 5 bases, with 16 bases left in between. CDR3 size: 15 residues. CDR3 coding DNA: TGTGCCAGCAGCAAAACCCTTTGGGGTGACAATGAGCAGTTCTTC. Translated: CASSKTLWGDNEQFF. Using reference TRBV7-2 and TRBJ2-1 for the parts outside the CDR3, the full variable domain is GAGVSQSPSNKVTEKGKDVELRCDPISGHTALYWYRQSLGQGLEFLIYFQGNSAPDKSGLPSDRFSAERTGGSVSTLTIQRTQQEDSAVYLCASSKTLWGDNEQFFGPGTRLTVL.

V is TRBV30 and J is TRBJ1-3; TRBD1 is a possible D gene (5 bases). The ends were cut back, 6 bases at V and 2 bases at J, with 8 bases in the middle. The CDR3 consists of 12 residues. Germline-derived CDR1 and CDR2 are GTSNPN and SVGIG (reference sequence). This CDR3 is CACGTAGNTIYF. The DNA of the CDR3 is TGTGCCTGCGGGACGGCTGGAAACACCATATATTTT.

The rearrangement joins TRBV5-4 to TRBJ1-6; a possible D gene is TRBD1 (5 bases). The V and J ends lost 5 bases and 8 bases respectively, with 14 bases between them. The germline V gene has CDR1 SGHNT and CDR2 YYREEE (reference sequence). The CDR3 is 14 amino acids. The CDR3 DNA follows: TGTGCCAGCAGTAAACAGGCGCCGGATTCACCCCTCCACTTT. Encoded protein: CASSKQAPDSPLHF.

This clone appeared a few times. As DNA, the CDR3 is TGTGCCAGCAGGGACCCCTCCAAGCAGTACTTC. As protein: CASRDPSKQYF. The chain combines TRBV2 with TRBJ2-7; the D is unclear. The CDR3 runs to 11 residues. Per germline, CDR1 SNHLY and CDR2 FYNNEI. Trimming took 6 bases from V and 8 from J, leaving 11 bases between them.